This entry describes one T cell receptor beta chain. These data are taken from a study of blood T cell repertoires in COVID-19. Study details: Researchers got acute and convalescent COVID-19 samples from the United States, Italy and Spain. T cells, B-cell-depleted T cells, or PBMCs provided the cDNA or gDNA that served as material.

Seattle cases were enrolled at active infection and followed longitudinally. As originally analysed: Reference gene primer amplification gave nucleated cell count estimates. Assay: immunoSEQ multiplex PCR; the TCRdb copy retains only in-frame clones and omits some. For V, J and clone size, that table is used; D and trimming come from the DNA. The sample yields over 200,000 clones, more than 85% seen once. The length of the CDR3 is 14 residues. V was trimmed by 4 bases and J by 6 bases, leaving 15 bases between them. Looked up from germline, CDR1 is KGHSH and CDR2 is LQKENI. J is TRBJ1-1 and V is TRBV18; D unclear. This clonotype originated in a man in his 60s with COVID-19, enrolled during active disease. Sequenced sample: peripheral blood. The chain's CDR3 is CASSLLSLGPEAFF. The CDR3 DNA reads TGTGCCAGCTCACTGCTTAGCCTGGGTCCTGAAGCTTTCTTT.